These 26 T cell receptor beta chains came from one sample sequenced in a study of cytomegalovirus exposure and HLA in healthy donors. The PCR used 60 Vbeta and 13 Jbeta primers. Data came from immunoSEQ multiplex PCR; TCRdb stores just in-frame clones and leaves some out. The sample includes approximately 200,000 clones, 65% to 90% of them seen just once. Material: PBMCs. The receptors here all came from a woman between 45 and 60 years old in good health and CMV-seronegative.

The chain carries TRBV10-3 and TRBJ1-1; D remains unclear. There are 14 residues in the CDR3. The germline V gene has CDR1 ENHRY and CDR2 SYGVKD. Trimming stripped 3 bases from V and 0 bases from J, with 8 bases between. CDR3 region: CAISEEQLNTEAFF. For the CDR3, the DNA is TGTGCCATCAGTGAAGAACAGTTGAACACTGAAGCTTTCTTT.

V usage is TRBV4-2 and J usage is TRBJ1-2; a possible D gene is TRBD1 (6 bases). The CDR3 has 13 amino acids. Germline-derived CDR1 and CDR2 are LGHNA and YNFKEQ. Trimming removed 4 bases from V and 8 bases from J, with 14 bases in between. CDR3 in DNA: TGTGCCAGCAGCCCGGGCCCGGACAGAGGCTACACCTTC. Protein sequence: CASSPGPDRGYTF.

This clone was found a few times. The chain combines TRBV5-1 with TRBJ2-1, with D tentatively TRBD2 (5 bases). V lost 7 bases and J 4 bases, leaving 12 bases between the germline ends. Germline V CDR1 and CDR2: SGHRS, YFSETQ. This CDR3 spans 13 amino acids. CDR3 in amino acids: CASSPEAYNEQFF. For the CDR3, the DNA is TGCGCCAGCTCACCGGAGGCTTACAATGAGCAGTTCTTC.

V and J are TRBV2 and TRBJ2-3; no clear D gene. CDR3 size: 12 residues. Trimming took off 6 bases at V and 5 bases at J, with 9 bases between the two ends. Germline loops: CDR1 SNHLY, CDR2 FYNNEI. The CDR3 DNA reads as TGTGCCAGCAGGATACTACAAGATACGCAGTATTTT. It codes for CASRILQDTQYF.

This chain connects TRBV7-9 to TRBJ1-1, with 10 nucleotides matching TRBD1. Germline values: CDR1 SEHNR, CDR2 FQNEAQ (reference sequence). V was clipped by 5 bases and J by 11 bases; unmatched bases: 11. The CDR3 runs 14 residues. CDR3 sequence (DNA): TGTGCCAGCAGCCAGACAGGGGGCGAGTTTGGTGCTTTCTTT. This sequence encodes CASSQTGGEFGAFF.

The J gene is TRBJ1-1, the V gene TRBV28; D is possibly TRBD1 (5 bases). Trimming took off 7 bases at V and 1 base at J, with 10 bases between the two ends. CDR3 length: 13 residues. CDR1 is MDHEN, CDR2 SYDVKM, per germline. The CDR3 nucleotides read TGTGCCAGCATTGGGGCAAAGAACACTGAAGCTTTCTTT. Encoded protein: CASIGAKNTEAFF.

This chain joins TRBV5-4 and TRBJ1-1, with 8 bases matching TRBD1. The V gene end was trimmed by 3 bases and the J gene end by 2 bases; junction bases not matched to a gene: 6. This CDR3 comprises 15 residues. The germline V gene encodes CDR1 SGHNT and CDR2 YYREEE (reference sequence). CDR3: CASSWDRLVNTEAFF. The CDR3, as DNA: TGTGCCAGCAGCTGGGACAGGTTAGTTAACACTGAAGCTTTCTTT.

The DNA for the CDR3 is TGCGCCAGCAACTCTGGCGTAGAGGGCGGTGAGCAGTACTTC. This encodes CASNSGVEGGEQYF. The chain combines TRBV5-1 with TRBJ2-5; D is possibly TRBD2 (5 bases). The V end was cut by 6 bases, the J end by 11 bases, with 23 bases between. CDR3 size: 14 residues. Germline V gives CDR1 SGHRS, CDR2 YFSETQ.

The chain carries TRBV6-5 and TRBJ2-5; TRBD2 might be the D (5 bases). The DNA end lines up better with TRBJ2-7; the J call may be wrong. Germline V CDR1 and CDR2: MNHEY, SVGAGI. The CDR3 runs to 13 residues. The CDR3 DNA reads TGTGCCAGCAGTTACGAGCGGAACTACGAGCAGTACTTC. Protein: CASSYERNYEQYF.

CDR3 amino acids: CASSPGGGRSPLHF. The CDR3 nucleotides read TGCGCCAGCAGCCCGGGGGGGGGTCGGTCACCCCTCCACTTT. V is TRBV5-1 and J is TRBJ1-6; a weak D match, TRBD1 (5 bases). Germline V gives CDR1 SGHRS, CDR2 YFSETQ. Trimming removed 4 bases at V and 10 bases at J, with 15 bases between. This CDR3 is 14 amino acids long.

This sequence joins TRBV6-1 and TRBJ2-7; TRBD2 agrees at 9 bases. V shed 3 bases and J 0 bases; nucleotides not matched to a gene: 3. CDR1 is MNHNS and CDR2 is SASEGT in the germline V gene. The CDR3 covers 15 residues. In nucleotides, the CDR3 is TGTGCCAGCAGTGAGGGTAGCGGGAGCTCCTACGAGCAGTACTTC. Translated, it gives CASSEGSGSSYEQYF.

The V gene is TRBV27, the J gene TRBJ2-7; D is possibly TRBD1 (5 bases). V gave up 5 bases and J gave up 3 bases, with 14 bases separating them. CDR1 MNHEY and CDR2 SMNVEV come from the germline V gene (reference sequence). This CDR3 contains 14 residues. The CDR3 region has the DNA TGTGCCAGCAGTCCTGACAGAGACGGCTACGAGCAGTACTTC. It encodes CASSPDRDGYEQYF.

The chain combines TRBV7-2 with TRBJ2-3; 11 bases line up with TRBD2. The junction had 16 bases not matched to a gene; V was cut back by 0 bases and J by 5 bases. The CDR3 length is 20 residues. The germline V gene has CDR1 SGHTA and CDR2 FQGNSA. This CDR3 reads CASSLAHTSGRAYEGDTQYF. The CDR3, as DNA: TGTGCCAGCAGCTTAGCCCACACTAGCGGGAGAGCCTATGAGGGAGATACGCAGTATTTT. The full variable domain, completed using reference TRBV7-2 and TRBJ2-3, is GAGVSQSPSNKVTEKGKDVELRCDPISGHTALYWYRQSLGQGLEFLIYFQGNSAPDKSGLPSDRFSAERTGGSVSTLTIQRTQQEDSAVYLCASSLAHTSGRAYEGDTQYFGPGTRLTVL.

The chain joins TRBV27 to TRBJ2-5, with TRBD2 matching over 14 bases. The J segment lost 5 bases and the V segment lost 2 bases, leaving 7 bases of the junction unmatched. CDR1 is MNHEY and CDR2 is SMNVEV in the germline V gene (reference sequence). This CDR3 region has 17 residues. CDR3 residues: CASSLRLAGGPGETQYF. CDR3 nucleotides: TGTGCCAGCAGTTTAAGACTAGCGGGAGGGCCGGGGGAGACCCAGTACTTC.

The CDR3 DNA follows: TGTGCCAGCAGTCATAGCCGGTATTGGGAGCAGTACTTC. Its translation: CASSHSRYWEQYF. The chain uses TRBV27 and TRBJ2-7; D is ambiguous. V was shortened by 5 bases and J by 7 bases, with 15 bases between the two germline ends. Germline V CDR1 and CDR2: MNHEY, SMNVEV (reference sequence). The CDR3 has 13 residues.

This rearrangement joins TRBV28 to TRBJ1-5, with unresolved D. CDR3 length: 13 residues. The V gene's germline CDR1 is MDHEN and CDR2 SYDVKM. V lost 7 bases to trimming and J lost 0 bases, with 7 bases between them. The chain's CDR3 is CASTGYSNQPQHF. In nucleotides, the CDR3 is TGTGCCAGCACGGGTTATAGCAATCAGCCCCAGCATTTT. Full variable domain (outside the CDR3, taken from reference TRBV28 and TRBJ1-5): DVKVTQSSRYLVKRTGEKVFLECVQDMDHENMFWYRQDPGLGLRLIYFSYDVKMKEKGDIPEGYSVSREKKERFSLILESASTNQTSMYLCASTGYSNQPQHFGDGTRLSIL.

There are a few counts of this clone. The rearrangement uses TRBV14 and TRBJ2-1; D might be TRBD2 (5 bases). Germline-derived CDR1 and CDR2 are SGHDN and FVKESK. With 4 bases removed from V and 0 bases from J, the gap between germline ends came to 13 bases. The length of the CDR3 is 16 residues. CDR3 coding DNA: TGTGCCAGCAGCCTTCTTTTGGCGGGCTCCTACAATGAGCAGTTCTTC. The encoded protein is CASSLLLAGSYNEQFF.

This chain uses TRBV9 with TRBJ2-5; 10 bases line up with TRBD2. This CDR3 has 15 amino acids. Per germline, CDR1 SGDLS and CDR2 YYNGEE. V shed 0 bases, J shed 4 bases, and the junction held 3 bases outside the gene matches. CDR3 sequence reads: CASSVASGSRETQYF. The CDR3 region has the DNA TGTGCCAGCAGCGTAGCTAGCGGGAGCCGAGAGACCCAGTACTTC.

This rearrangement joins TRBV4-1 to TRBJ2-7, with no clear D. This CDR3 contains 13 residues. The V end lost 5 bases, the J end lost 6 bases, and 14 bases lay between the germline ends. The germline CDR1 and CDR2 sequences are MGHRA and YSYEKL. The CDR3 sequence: CASSSPAGSEQYF. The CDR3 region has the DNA TGCGCCAGCAGCTCGCCAGCAGGTAGCGAGCAGTACTTC.

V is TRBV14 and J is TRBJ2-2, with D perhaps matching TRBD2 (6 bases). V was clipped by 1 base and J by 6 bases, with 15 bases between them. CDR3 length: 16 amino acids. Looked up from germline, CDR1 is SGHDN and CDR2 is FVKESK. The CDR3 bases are TGTGCCAGCAGCCAAGTCACCAGCGGGTCCCCCGGGGAGCTGTTTTTT. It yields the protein CASSQVTSGSPGELFF.

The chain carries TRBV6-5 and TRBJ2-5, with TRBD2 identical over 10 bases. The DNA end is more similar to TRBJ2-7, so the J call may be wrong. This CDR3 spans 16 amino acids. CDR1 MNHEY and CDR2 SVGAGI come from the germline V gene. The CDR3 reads CASSYRAGGSYYEQYF. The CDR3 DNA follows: TGTGCCAGCAGTTATCGAGCGGGGGGGAGCTACTACGAGCAGTACTTC.

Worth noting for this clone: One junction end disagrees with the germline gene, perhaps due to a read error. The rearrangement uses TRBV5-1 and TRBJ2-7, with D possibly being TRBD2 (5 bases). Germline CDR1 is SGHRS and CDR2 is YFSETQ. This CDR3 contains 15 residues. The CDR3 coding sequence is TGCGCCAGCAGCCTGGAGGCAGCGCTCTCCTACGGGCAGTACTTC. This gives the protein CASSLEAALSYGQYF. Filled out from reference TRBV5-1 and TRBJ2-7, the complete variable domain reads KAGVTQTPRYLIKTRGQQVTLSCSPISGHRSVSWYQQTPGQGLQFLFEYFSETQRNKGNFPGRFSGRQFSNSRSEMNVSTLELGDSALYLCASSLEAALSYGQYFGPGTRLTVT.

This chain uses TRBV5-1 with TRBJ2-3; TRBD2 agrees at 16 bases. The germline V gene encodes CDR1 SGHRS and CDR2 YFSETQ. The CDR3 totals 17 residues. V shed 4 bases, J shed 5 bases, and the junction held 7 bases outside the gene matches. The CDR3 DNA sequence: TGCGCCAGCAGCACTGGGACTAGCGGGAGGGCCAAAGATACGCAGTATTTT. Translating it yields CASSTGTSGRAKDTQYF.

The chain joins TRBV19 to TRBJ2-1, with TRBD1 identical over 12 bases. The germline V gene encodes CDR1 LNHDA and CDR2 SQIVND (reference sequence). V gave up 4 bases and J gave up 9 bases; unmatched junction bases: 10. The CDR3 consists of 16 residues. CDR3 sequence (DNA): TGTGCCAGTAGTACGCTACCGGGACAGGGGGCTACTGAGCAGTTCTTC. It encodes CASSTLPGQGATEQFF.

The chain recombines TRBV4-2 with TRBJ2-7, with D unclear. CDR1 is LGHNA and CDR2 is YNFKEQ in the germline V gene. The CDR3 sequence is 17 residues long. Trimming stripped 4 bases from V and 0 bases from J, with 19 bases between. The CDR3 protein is CASSPEVLSRASYEQYF. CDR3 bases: TGTGCCAGCAGCCCTGAGGTACTCTCAAGAGCCTCCTACGAGCAGTACTTC.

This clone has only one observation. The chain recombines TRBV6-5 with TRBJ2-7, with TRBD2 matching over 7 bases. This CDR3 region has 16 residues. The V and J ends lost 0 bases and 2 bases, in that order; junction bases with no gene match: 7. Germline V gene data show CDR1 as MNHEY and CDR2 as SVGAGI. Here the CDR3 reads CASSYSGPGLTYEQYF. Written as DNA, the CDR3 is TGTGCCAGCAGTTACTCGGGTCCGGGACTAACCTACGAGCAGTACTTC.